The 13 T cell receptor beta chains given below trace back to one sample, sequenced in a study of T and B cells in COVID-19 patients. Multiplex PCR with BIOMED2 TRB-A/B primer pools amplified TRB rearrangements. TCRdb reanalysed the multiplex PCR reads using MiXCR and keeps one entry per CDR3 protein. The table shows 15,000 to 20,000 distinct CDR3 sequences, with 35% to 40% occurring only once. From blood, 250-500 ng of genomic DNA served as TRB template. Sequenced: blood. The receptor source for this set is a human donor with active COVID-19.

The J gene is TRBJ1-4, the V gene TRBV7-6; the match to TRBD1 covers 11 bases. V was clipped by 5 bases and J by 8 bases; unmatched bases: 4. CDR3 length: 14 residues. CDR1 is SGHVS and CDR2 is FNYEAQ in the germline V gene. As DNA, the CDR3 is TGTGCCAGCAGCGGACAGGGGGCAAGGGAAAAACTGTTTTTT. Protein: CASSGQGAREKLFF.

This clonotype is medium-sized (0.01 to 0.1%) in the sample. The V call is TRBV19, the J call TRBJ2-7; D gene uncertain. CDR1 LNHDA and CDR2 SQIVND come from the germline V gene (reference sequence). V lost 6 bases and J lost 5, with 17 bases in between. The CDR3 covers 14 residues. CDR3 sequence (DNA): TGTGCCAGTAGGGCCGACTCGGCGAACGACGAGCAGTACTTC. Protein sequence: CASRADSANDEQYF.

The chain couples TRBV19 to TRBJ2-7; possibly TRBD2 for D (6 bases). Trimming removed 9 bases at V and 2 bases at J, with 17 bases between. CDR1 is LNHDA and CDR2 is SQIVND in the germline V gene (reference sequence). This CDR3 has 14 residues. Written as DNA, the CDR3 is TGTGCCAGCGCCCCCGGGACTCCTACCTACGAGCAGTACTTC. Protein product: CASAPGTPTYEQYF.

V and J are TRBV7-2 and TRBJ1-3; a possible D gene is TRBD1 (5 bases). Germline CDR1 is SGHTA and CDR2 is FQGNSA. The CDR3 consists of 16 residues. The germline V and J ends were trimmed by 1 base and 0 bases, with 10 bases remaining between them. In nucleotides, the CDR3 is TGTGCCAGCAGCTTAGTTAGACAGATCTCTGGAAACACCATATATTTT. Amino acid sequence: CASSLVRQISGNTIYF. The full variable domain, rest sourced from reference TRBV7-2 and TRBJ1-3, is GAGVSQSPSNKVTEKGKDVELRCDPISGHTALYWYRQSLGQGLEFLIYFQGNSAPDKSGLPSDRFSAERTGGSVSTLTIQRTQQEDSAVYLCASSLVRQISGNTIYFGEGSWLTVV.

This clonotype was counted only a few times. This chain links TRBV20-1 with TRBJ2-5; 9 bases fit TRBD2. CDR1 and CDR2 from the germline V gene are DFQATT and SNEGSKA (reference sequence). This CDR3 spans 17 amino acids. V dropped 0 bases and J dropped 4; count of bases not matched to a gene: 12. CDR3 protein: CSARDWASGVGIETQYF. The CDR3 DNA follows: TGCAGTGCTAGAGATTGGGCTAGCGGGGTGGGAATAGAGACCCAGTACTTC.

This rearrangement joins TRBV6-4 to TRBJ1-5; no clear D gene. Trimming left V 3 bases short and J 0 bases short, with 18 bases between. The CDR3 consists of 18 residues. Germline V CDR1 and CDR2: MRHNA, SNTAGT. The CDR3 region has the DNA TGTGCCAGCAGTGAAATCCCAGTTCGTTCAACTAGCAATCAGCCCCAGCATTTT. Translation: CASSEIPVRSTSNQPQHF.

The CDR3, as DNA: TGCAGTGCTAGAGATAGGTGGGACATTCAGTACTTC. It specifies CSARDRWDIQYF. The chain carries TRBV20-1 and TRBJ2-4; D gene ambiguous. From germline, CDR1 is DFQATT and CDR2 SNEGSKA (reference sequence). The CDR3 runs 12 residues. Trimming shortened V by 0 bases and J by 8 bases, and 8 bases separated the two germline ends.

The genes are TRBV18 and TRBJ1-2; 7 bases line up with TRBD1. The junction had 10 bases not matched to a gene; V was cut back by 4 bases and J by 5 bases. The germline V gene encodes CDR1 KGHSH and CDR2 LQKENI. The length of the CDR3 is 15 residues. The CDR3 reads CASSQEGAQPYGYTF. The CDR3, as DNA: TGTGCCAGCTCACAAGAGGGGGCGCAACCTTATGGCTACACCTTC.

This clonotype has only one observation. A junction boundary mismatches the germline segment, possibly from a read error. This chain links TRBV5-6 with TRBJ2-5, with TRBD1 identical over 10 bases. Germline lookup yields CDR1 SGHDT and CDR2 YYEEEE. The length of the CDR3 is 16 residues. The CDR3 DNA follows: TGTGCCAGCAGCTCCCGACAGGGGGCAATACAAGAGACCAAGTACTTC. This gives the protein CASSSRQGAIQETKYF. Based on the CDR3 plus reference TRBV5-6 and TRBJ2-5, the full variable domain is DAGVTQSPTHLIKTRGQQVTLRCSPKSGHDTVSWYQQALGQGPQFIFQYYEEEERQRGNFPDRFSGHQFPNYSSELNVNALLLGDSALYLCASSSRQGAIQETKYFGPGTRLLVL.

This clonotype rates as medium-sized. The chain carries TRBV6-4 and TRBJ2-2; the match to TRBD2 covers 10 bases. J lost 9 bases, V lost 0 bases, and 10 bases had no gene match. The CDR3 spans 17 residues. Germline V CDR1 and CDR2: MRHNA, SNTAGT. This chain's CDR3 is CASSDSKESGGARELFF. CDR3 in DNA: TGTGCCAGCAGTGACTCAAAGGAGAGCGGGGGGGCTCGGGAGCTGTTTTTT.

This clonotype qualifies as medium-sized. The rearrangement joins TRBV19 to TRBJ1-4; D perhaps matches TRBD1 (5 bases). The CDR3 runs to 14 residues. The germline V and J ends were trimmed by 4 bases and 8 bases, with 14 bases remaining between them. Germline assignment: CDR1 LNHDA and CDR2 SQIVND (reference sequence). CDR3 loop: CASSTGTGSEKLFF. The CDR3 bases are TGTGCCAGTAGTACCGGGACTGGGAGCGAAAAACTGTTTTTT.

The chain carries TRBV6-5 and TRBJ2-7; TRBD1 matches 9 bases. CDR1 and CDR2 (germline): MNHEY, SVGAGI. Trimming cost V 5 bases and J 6 bases; bases outside gene matches: 8. The CDR3 contains 14 residues. CDR3 coding DNA: TGTGCCAGCAGTCAGAGACAGGGGGGCCCCGAGCAGTACTTC. Translating gives CASSQRQGGPEQYF.

The rearrangement links TRBV12-5 to TRBJ2-3; 11 bases line up with TRBD2. The length of the CDR3 is 15 residues. The V gene end was trimmed by 1 base and the J gene end by 14 bases; junction bases not matched to a gene: 11. Germline values: CDR1 LGHNT, CDR2 FRNRAP. CDR3 in amino acids: CASGLAGTSGLQRYF. The CDR3 coding sequence is TGTGCTAGTGGTTTGGCCGGGACTAGCGGCTTGCAGAGGTATTTT.